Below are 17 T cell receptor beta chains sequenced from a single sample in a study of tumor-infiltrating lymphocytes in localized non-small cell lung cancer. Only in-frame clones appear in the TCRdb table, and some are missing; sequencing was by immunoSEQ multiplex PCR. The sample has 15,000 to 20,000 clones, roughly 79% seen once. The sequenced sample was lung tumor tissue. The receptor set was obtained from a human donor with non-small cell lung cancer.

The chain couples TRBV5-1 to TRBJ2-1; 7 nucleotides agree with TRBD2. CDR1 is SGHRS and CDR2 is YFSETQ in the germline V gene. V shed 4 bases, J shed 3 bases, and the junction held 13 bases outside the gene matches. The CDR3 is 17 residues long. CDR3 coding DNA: TGCGCCAGCAGCGGGGGGGTGGCTAGCAGAGACTACAATGAGCAGTTCTTC. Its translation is CASSGGVASRDYNEQFF.

The CDR3 region is CASSPGLAGVLAARAQYF. The CDR3 bases are TGTGCCAGCTCACCTGGACTAGCGGGAGTTTTGGCTGCGAGGGCGCAGTATTTT. This chain links TRBV18 with TRBJ2-3; TRBD2 matches at 13 bases. This CDR3 contains 18 residues. Losses at the gene ends were 3 bases for V and 10 bases for J; bases not matched to a gene: 16. The germline gives CDR1 KGHSH, CDR2 LQKENI.

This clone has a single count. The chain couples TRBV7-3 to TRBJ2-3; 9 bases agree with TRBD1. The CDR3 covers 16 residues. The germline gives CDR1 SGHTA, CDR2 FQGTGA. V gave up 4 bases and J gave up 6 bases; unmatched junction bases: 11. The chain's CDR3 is CASSSPTGGGRDTQYF. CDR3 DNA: TGTGCCAGCAGCTCTCCGACAGGGGGAGGAAGGGATACGCAGTATTTT. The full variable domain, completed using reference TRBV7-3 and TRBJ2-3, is GAGVSQTPSNKVTEKGKYVELRCDPISGHTALYWYRQSLGQGPEFLIYFQGTGAADDSGLPNDRFFAVRPEGSVSTLKIQRTERGDSAVYLCASSSPTGGGRDTQYFGPGTRLTVL.

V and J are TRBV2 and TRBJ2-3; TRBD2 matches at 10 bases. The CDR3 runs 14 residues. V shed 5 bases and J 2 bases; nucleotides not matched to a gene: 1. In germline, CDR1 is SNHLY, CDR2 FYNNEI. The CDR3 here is CASSSGRATDTQYF. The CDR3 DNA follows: TGTGCCAGCAGTAGCGGGAGGGCCACAGATACGCAGTATTTT.

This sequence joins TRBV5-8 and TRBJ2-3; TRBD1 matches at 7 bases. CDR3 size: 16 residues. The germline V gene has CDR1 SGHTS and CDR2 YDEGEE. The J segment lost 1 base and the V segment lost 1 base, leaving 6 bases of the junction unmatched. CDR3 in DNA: TGTGCCAGCAGCTTGTTGGGGCAGGGGGGCACAGATACGCAGTATTTT. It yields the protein CASSLLGQGGTDTQYF.

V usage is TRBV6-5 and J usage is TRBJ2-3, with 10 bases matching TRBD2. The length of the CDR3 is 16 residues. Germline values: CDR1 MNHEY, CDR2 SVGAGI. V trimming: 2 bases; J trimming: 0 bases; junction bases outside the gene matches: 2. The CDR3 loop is CASSYGAGGSTDTQYF. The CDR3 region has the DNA TGTGCCAGCAGTTACGGAGCGGGGGGGAGCACAGATACGCAGTATTTT.

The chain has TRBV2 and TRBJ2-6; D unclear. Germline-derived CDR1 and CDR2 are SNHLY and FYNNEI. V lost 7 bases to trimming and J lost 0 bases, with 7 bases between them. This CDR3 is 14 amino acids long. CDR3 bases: TGTGCCAGCATAGGTGACTCTGGGGCCAACGTCCTGACTTTC. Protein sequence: CASIGDSGANVLTF. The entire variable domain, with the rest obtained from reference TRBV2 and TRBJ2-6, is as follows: EPEVTQTPSHQVTQMGQEVILRCVPISNHLYFYWYRQILGQKVEFLVSFYNNEISEKSEIFDDQFSVERPDGSNFTLKIRSTKLEDSAMYFCASIGDSGANVLTFGAGSRLTVL.

The CDR3 sequence is CASSLVDRDYEQYF. DNA of the CDR3: TGTGCCAGCAGCTTGGTGGACAGGGACTACGAGCAGTACTTC. The J gene is TRBJ2-7, the V gene TRBV5-5; 8 bases are a match to TRBD1. The germline V gene has CDR1 SGHKS and CDR2 YYEKEE (reference sequence). V lost 0 bases, J lost 3 bases, and 2 bases stayed unmatched. The CDR3 has 14 amino acids.

The CDR3 sequence is CASRIGWPGNEQFF. The CDR3 nucleotides are TGTGCCAGCAGGATTGGGTGGCCCGGCAATGAGCAGTTCTTC. The gene calls are TRBV27 and TRBJ2-1, with D hard to call. This CDR3 contains 14 residues. The germline V gene encodes CDR1 MNHEY and CDR2 SMNVEV (reference sequence). With 6 bases removed from V and 6 bases from J, the gap between germline ends came to 15 bases.

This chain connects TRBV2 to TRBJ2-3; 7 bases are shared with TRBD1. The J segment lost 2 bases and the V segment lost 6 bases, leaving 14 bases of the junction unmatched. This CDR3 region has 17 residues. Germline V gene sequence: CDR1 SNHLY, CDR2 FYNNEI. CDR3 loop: CASRGGPRTGPTDTQYF. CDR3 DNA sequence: TGTGCCAGCAGAGGGGGACCTCGGACAGGTCCCACAGATACGCAGTATTTT.

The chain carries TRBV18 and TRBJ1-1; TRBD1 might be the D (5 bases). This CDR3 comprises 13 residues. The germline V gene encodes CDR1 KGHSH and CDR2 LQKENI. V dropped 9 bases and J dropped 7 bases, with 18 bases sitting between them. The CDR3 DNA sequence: TGTGCCAGTCTCACCGGCCAGGGAAATGAAGCTTTCTTT. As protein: CASLTGQGNEAFF.

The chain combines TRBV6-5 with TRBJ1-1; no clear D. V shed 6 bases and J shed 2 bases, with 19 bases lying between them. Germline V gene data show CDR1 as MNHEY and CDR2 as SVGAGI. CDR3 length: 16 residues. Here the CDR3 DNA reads TGTGCCAGCAGCTACGGGCCGTGGCGTTTAAACACTGAAGCTTTCTTT. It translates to CASSYGPWRLNTEAFF.

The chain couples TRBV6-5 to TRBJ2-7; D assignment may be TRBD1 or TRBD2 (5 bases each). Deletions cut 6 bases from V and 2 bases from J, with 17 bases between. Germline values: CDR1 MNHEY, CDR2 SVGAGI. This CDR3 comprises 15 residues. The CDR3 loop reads CASSAGTTTTYEQYF. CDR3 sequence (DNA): TGTGCCAGCAGCGCAGGGACCACTACTACCTACGAGCAGTACTTC.

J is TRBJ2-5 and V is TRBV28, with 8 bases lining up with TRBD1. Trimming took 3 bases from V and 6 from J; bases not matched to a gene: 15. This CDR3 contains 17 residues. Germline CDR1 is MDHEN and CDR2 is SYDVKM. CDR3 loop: CASSFVGALGDRQTQYF. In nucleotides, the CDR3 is TGTGCCAGCAGTTTTGTGGGTGCCCTGGGGGACAGGCAGACCCAGTACTTC.

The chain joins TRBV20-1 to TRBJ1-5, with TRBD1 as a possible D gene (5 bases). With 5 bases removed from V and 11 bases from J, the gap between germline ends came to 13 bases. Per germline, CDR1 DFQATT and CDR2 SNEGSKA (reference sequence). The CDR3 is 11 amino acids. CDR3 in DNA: TGCAGTGCTGGGGGGGGAATGGCCCAGCATTTT. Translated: CSAGGGMAQHF.

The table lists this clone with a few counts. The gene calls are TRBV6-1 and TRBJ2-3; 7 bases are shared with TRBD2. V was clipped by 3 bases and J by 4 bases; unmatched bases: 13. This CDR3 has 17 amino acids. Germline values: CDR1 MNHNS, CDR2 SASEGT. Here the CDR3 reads CASSDGWGGSGADTQYF. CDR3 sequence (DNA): TGTGCCAGCAGTGACGGGTGGGGGGGTAGCGGAGCAGATACGCAGTATTTT.

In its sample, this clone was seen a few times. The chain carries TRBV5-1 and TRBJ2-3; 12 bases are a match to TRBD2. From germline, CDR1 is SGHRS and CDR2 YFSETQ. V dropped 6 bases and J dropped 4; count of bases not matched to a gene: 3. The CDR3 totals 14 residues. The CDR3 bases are TGCGCCAGCAAGACTAGCGGGAGCGCAGATACGCAGTATTTT. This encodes CASKTSGSADTQYF.